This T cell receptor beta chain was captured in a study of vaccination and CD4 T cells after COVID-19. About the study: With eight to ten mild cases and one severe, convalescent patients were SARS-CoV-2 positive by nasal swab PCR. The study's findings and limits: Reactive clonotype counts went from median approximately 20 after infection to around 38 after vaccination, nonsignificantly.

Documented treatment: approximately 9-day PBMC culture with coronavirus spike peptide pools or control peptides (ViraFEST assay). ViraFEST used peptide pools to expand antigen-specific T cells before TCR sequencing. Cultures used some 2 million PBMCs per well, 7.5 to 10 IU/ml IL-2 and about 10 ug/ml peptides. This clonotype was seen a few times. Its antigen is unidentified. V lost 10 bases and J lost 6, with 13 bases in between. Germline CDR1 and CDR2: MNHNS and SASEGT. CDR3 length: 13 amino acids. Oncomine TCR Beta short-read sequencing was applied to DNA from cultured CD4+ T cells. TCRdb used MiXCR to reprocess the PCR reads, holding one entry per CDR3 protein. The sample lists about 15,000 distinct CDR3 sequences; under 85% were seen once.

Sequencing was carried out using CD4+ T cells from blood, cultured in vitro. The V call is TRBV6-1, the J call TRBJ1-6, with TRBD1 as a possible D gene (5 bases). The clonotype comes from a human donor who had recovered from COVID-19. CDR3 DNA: TGTGCCACGGGACGGACTTCTAATTCACCCCTCCACTTT. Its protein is CATGRTSNSPLHF.